This T cell receptor (beta chain) was recovered during a study of blood T cell repertoires in COVID-19. Per the study methods: Reference gene primers were amplified, and this amplification served to estimate nucleated cell counts. Data came from immunoSEQ multiplex PCR; TCRdb stores just in-frame clones and leaves some out. D and trimming were read from the DNA, whereas the V and J calls and clone size are those reported in that table. The repertoire includes just under 350,000 clones, under 95% of them detected once, and 2.5% to 4% sits in the top ten. There are 12 residues in the CDR3. CDR1 SNHLY and CDR2 FYNNEI come from the germline V gene. V was clipped by 8 bases and J by 3 bases, with 10 bases between them.

This receptor was obtained from a young woman who had recovered from COVID-19. The rearrangement links TRBV2 to TRBJ1-1; no clear D gene. The sample comprised peripheral blood. The CDR3 loop is CASGRLDTEAFF. The CDR3, as DNA: TGTGCCAGCGGGCGCCTGGACACTGAAGCTTTCTTT.